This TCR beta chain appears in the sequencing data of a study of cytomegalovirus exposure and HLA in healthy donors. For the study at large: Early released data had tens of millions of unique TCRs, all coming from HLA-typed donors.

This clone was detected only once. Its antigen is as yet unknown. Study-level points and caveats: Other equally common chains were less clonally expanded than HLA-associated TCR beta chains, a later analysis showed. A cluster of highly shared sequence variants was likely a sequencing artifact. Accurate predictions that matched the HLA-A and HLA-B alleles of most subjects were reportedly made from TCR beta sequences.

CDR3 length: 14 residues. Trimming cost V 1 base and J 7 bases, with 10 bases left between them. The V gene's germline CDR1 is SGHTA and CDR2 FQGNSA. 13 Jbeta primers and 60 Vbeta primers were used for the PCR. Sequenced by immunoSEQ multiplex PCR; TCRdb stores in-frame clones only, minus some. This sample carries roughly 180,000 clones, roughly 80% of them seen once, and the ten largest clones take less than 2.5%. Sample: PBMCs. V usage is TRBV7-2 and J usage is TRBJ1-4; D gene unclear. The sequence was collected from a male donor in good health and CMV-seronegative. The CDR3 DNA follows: TGTGCCAGCAGCTTAGGGAGCACGTCTGAAAAACTGTTTTTT. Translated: CASSLGSTSEKLFF.